What follows are 27 T cell receptor beta chains derived from one specimen sequenced in a study of shared clonotypes between healthy human individuals. TCRdb keeps only in-frame clones here, not all; method: immunoSEQ multiplex PCR. The sample has about 2.5 million clones; under 95% are singletons. Sequencing was carried out using naive CD4+ T cells from PBMCs. Subset: CD45RA+ positively selected. The receptor source for this set is a man between 18 and 35 years old in good health. Some clones in this sample may be carry-over from other donors' samples.

Details on this clone: The sample carries other DNA sequences with the same CDR3. J is TRBJ1-5 and V is TRBV28, with 7 bases identical to TRBD1. The V segment lost 4 bases and the J segment 7 bases; nucleotides outside the gene matches: 7. CDR3 size: 14 residues. CDR1 and CDR2 (germline): MDHEN, SYDVKM. Here the CDR3 reads CASSSDRVGQPQHF. DNA of the CDR3: TGTGCCAGCAGTTCCGACAGGGTTGGGCAGCCCCAGCATTTT. The entire variable domain, with the rest obtained from reference TRBV28 and TRBJ1-5, is as follows: DVKVTQSSRYLVKRTGEKVFLECVQDMDHENMFWYRQDPGLGLRLIYFSYDVKMKEKGDIPEGYSVSREKKERFSLILESASTNQTSMYLCASSSDRVGQPQHFGDGTRLSIL.

The chain links TRBV19 to TRBJ1-1, with 7 nucleotides matching TRBD1. Germline V gene data show CDR1 as LNHDA and CDR2 as SQIVND (reference sequence). After removal of 4 bases from V and 10 bases from J, the junction contained 6 bases not matched to a gene. The CDR3 runs to 12 residues. This CDR3 is CASSKRQGRAFF. The DNA of the CDR3 is TGTGCCAGTAGTAAACGACAGGGACGAGCTTTCTTT.

In regard to this clone: The identical CDR3 is also encoded by other nucleotide sequences in the sample. The chain combines TRBV5-4 with TRBJ1-5; D unclear. Trimming removed 3 bases from V and 0 bases from J, with 7 bases in between. Germline-derived CDR1 and CDR2 are SGHNT and YYREEE (reference sequence). The CDR3 is 14 amino acids. This CDR3 is CASSSSGSNQPQHF. DNA of the CDR3: TGTGCCAGCAGCTCTTCTGGTAGCAATCAGCCCCAGCATTTT.

On this clone: This CDR3 is also generated by other DNA sequences in the sample. The chain combines TRBV5-1 with TRBJ2-5; no clear D. V lost 4 bases to trimming and J lost 1 base, with 8 bases between them. CDR1 and CDR2 (germline): SGHRS, YFSETQ. The CDR3 length is 13 residues. This CDR3 reads CASSLLPQETQYF. The CDR3 DNA sequence: TGCGCCAGCAGCCTCCTCCCCCAAGAGACCCAGTACTTC.

This chain uses TRBV4-3 with TRBJ2-1, with TRBD2 as a possible D gene (6 bases). The CDR3 extends over 14 amino acids. Looked up from germline, CDR1 is LGHNA and CDR2 is YSLEER. With 4 bases removed from V and 5 bases from J, the gap between germline ends came to 12 bases. In DNA, the CDR3 is TGCGCCAGCAGCCCACGGGAGATCGACAATGAGCAGTTCTTC. It codes for CASSPREIDNEQFF.

The genes are TRBV28 and TRBJ1-2, with D unclear. Trimming cost V 2 bases and J 5 bases, with 6 bases left between them. Germline V CDR1 and CDR2: MDHEN, SYDVKM. This CDR3 comprises 12 residues. The DNA of the CDR3 is TGTGCCAGCAGTTTAAATCAATATGGCTACACCTTC. Its protein is CASSLNQYGYTF.

The chain uses TRBV27 and TRBJ1-3; D ambiguous. Germline V gives CDR1 MNHEY, CDR2 SMNVEV (reference sequence). With 7 bases removed from V and 0 bases from J, the gap between germline ends came to 4 bases. This CDR3 is 12 amino acids long. CDR3 residues: CASISSGNTIYF. The CDR3 coding sequence is TGTGCCAGCATATCCTCTGGAAACACCATATATTTT.

The rearrangement joins TRBV2 to TRBJ1-1; 9 nucleotides match TRBD1. This CDR3 has 14 amino acids. From germline, CDR1 is SNHLY and CDR2 FYNNEI. After removal of 6 bases from V and 5 bases from J, the junction contained 7 bases not matched to a gene. CDR3 loop: CASRTDRGLTEAFF. The CDR3 DNA follows: TGTGCCAGCAGAACGGACAGGGGTTTGACTGAAGCTTTCTTT. Full variable domain (remainder filled in from reference TRBV2 and TRBJ1-1): EPEVTQTPSHQVTQMGQEVILRCVPISNHLYFYWYRQILGQKVEFLVSFYNNEISEKSEIFDDQFSVERPDGSNFTLKIRSTKLEDSAMYFCASRTDRGLTEAFFGQGTRLTVV.

The J gene is TRBJ2-7, the V gene TRBV5-1; the match to TRBD2 covers 7 bases. CDR1 and CDR2 (germline): SGHRS, YFSETQ. The CDR3 is 15 amino acids. V lost 3 bases and J lost 2; bases outside the gene matches: 8. The CDR3 sequence is CASSWIVGGTYEQYF. The DNA of the CDR3 is TGCGCCAGCAGCTGGATAGTGGGAGGGACCTACGAGCAGTACTTC.

The V call is TRBV7-9, the J call TRBJ2-3, with D perhaps TRBD2 (5 bases). V gave up 5 bases and J gave up 2 bases, with 11 bases separating them. The CDR3 has 14 residues. Germline CDR1 is SEHNR and CDR2 is FQNEAQ (reference sequence). Here the CDR3 reads CASSPRLFTDTQYF. For the CDR3, the DNA is TGTGCCAGCAGCCCCCGACTATTCACAGATACGCAGTATTTT.

The rearrangement links TRBV30 to TRBJ2-7; TRBD2 is a possible D gene (5 bases). The CDR3 totals 13 residues. The germline V gene encodes CDR1 GTSNPN and CDR2 SVGIG (reference sequence). Trimming shortened V by 1 base and J by 5 bases, and 12 bases separated the two germline ends. As DNA, the CDR3 is TGTGCCTGGAGTGCTTGGGAGAATGACGAGCAGTACTTC. Its protein is CAWSAWENDEQYF.

This chain uses TRBV30 with TRBJ1-1; D is uncertain. Germline V gene data show CDR1 as GTSNPN and CDR2 as SVGIG (reference sequence). V was trimmed by 2 bases and J by 5 bases, leaving 12 bases between them. The CDR3 has 13 residues. The CDR3 DNA is TGTGCCTGGAGTCAAGGGCAGAGGACTGAAGCTTTCTTT. Encoded protein: CAWSQGQRTEAFF.

This rearrangement joins TRBV18 to TRBJ1-5; D gene uncertain. Trimming removed 3 bases at V and 9 bases at J, with 12 bases between. This CDR3 is 13 amino acids long. Looked up from germline, CDR1 is KGHSH and CDR2 is LQKENI. The CDR3 sequence is CASSPDSLGPQHF. The CDR3 DNA sequence: TGTGCCAGCTCACCCGACTCCTTAGGGCCCCAGCATTTT.

This chain links TRBV6-6 with TRBJ1-1; D remains ambiguous. Between the trimmed V and J ends, which lost 0 bases and 4 bases, there was a span of 6 bases. The CDR3 length is 13 residues. Germline V gives CDR1 MNHNY, CDR2 SVGAGI (reference sequence). CDR3 DNA: TGTGCCAGCAGTTACTCGGAGGGCACTGAAGCTTTCTTT. Protein product: CASSYSEGTEAFF.

V gene TRBV11-2 combines with J gene TRBJ2-7; the D gene is possibly TRBD1 (5 bases). The V gene lost 3 bases and the J gene lost 5 bases, with 11 bases spanning the gap. Germline V lookup: CDR1 SGHAT, CDR2 FQNNGV. CDR3 length equals 13 residues. The CDR3 DNA reads as TGTGCCAGCAGCTTCGAAGCCAGGGACGAGCAGTACTTC. Translating it yields CASSFEARDEQYF. The full variable domain, rest sourced from reference TRBV11-2 and TRBJ2-7, is EAGVAQSPRYKIIEKRQSVAFWCNPISGHATLYWYQQILGQGPKLLIQFQNNGVVDDSQLPKDRFSAERLKGVDSTLKIQPAKLEDSAVYLCASSFEARDEQYFGPGTRLTVT.

This clone has only one observation. The chain links TRBV18 to TRBJ2-7, with TRBD1 matching over 11 bases. There are 17 residues in the CDR3. Per the germline V gene, CDR1 is KGHSH and CDR2 is LQKENI. Unmatched junction bases numbered 10, after V lost 1 base and J lost 5 bases. CDR3 amino acids: CASSPLEGQGASDEQYF. The CDR3 DNA reads as TGTGCCAGCTCACCACTTGAAGGACAGGGGGCGTCGGACGAGCAGTACTTC.

The CDR3 DNA reads TGTGCCACCAGCAGAGTCAGGGGGGACGGAGGTGGCTACACCTTC. As protein: CATSRVRGDGGGYTF. V usage is TRBV15 and J usage is TRBJ1-2, with 7 nucleotides matching TRBD1. CDR1 and CDR2 (germline): LNHNV, YYDKDF (reference sequence). V lost 1 base to trimming and J lost 7 bases; unmatched junction nucleotides: 9. The CDR3 is 15 amino acids. Full variable domain (outside the CDR3, taken from reference TRBV15 and TRBJ1-2): DAMVIQNPRYQVTQFGKPVTLSCSQTLNHNVMYWYQQKSSQAPKLLFHYYDKDFNNEADTPDNFQSRRPNTSFCFLDIRSPGLGDTAMYLCATSRVRGDGGGYTFGSGTRLTVV.

This sequence joins TRBV5-1 and TRBJ2-1, with 9 bases aligning to TRBD2. The J segment lost 3 bases and the V segment lost 0 bases, leaving 4 bases of the junction unmatched. Per the germline V gene, CDR1 is SGHRS and CDR2 is YFSETQ. The CDR3 has 16 residues. The CDR3 region is CASSLARTSVYNEQFF. The CDR3, as DNA: TGCGCCAGCAGCTTGGCCCGGACTAGCGTCTACAATGAGCAGTTCTTC.

As concerns this clone: The same CDR3 also results from other DNA sequences found in this sample. The chain has TRBV28 and TRBJ1-2; TRBD1 matches 7 bases. After removal of 2 bases from V and 4 bases from J, the junction contained 4 bases not matched to a gene. The CDR3 has 14 amino acids. The germline V gene has CDR1 MDHEN and CDR2 SYDVKM. The CDR3 spells CASSLPGGGYGYTF. As DNA, the CDR3 is TGTGCCAGCAGTTTACCAGGGGGAGGCTATGGCTACACCTTC.

J is TRBJ2-1 and V is TRBV10-3; 7 bases align to TRBD1. Germline V lookup: CDR1 ENHRY, CDR2 SYGVKD. The V segment lost 3 bases and the J segment 5 bases; nucleotides outside the gene matches: 10. This CDR3 is 16 amino acids long. Here the CDR3 reads CAISDQRQGINNEQFF. For the CDR3, the DNA is TGTGCCATCAGTGACCAAAGACAGGGCATCAACAATGAGCAGTTCTTC.

The chain has TRBV7-3 and TRBJ2-2, with TRBD2 as a possible D gene (6 bases). The CDR3 is 16 residues long. Trimming took 3 bases from V and 4 from J, leaving 15 bases between them. Germline CDR1 and CDR2: SGHTA and FQGTGA. This chain's CDR3 is CASSFGGTGGTGELFF. The CDR3 nucleotides are TGTGCCAGCAGCTTTGGCGGGACGGGTGGCACCGGGGAGCTGTTTTTT. The full variable domain, its missing parts supplied by reference TRBV7-3 and TRBJ2-2, is GAGVSQTPSNKVTEKGKYVELRCDPISGHTALYWYRQSLGQGPEFLIYFQGTGAADDSGLPNDRFFAVRPEGSVSTLKIQRTERGDSAVYLCASSFGGTGGTGELFFGEGSRLTVL.

The V and J genes are TRBV5-6 and TRBJ1-2; the match to TRBD1 covers 12 bases. CDR1 is SGHDT and CDR2 is YYEEEE in the germline V gene. V shed 4 bases and J 2 bases; nucleotides not matched to a gene: 3. The CDR3 has 15 residues. In DNA form, the CDR3 reads TGTGCCAGCAGCCCGGGACAGGGGGCAAACTATGGCTACACCTTC. Protein product: CASSPGQGANYGYTF.

J is TRBJ1-3 and V is TRBV4-2; D possibly corresponds to TRBD1 (5 bases). Germline V gives CDR1 LGHNA, CDR2 YNFKEQ. The CDR3 loop spans 15 amino acids. Trimming cost V 8 bases and J 0 bases, with 14 bases left between them. The CDR3 here is CASRRPGTSGNTIYF. The CDR3 DNA is TGTGCCAGCCGTAGGCCCGGGACCTCTGGAAACACCATATATTTT.

The chain uses TRBV7-6 and TRBJ1-1; TRBD1 might be the D (6 bases). Germline-derived CDR1 and CDR2 are SGHVS and FNYEAQ. This CDR3 has 13 residues. The V and J ends lost 5 bases and 11 bases respectively, with 18 bases between them. In DNA form, the CDR3 reads TGTGCCAGCAGCGAACAATGGGGGGGCGAGGCTTTCTTT. Amino acid sequence: CASSEQWGGEAFF.

Concerning this clone: The identical CDR3 is also encoded by other nucleotide sequences in the sample. The chain joins TRBV7-3 to TRBJ1-2; 9 bases match TRBD1. The J segment lost 5 bases and the V segment lost 3 bases, leaving 1 base of the junction unmatched. Germline lookup yields CDR1 SGHTA and CDR2 FQGTGA. The CDR3 runs 13 residues. The CDR3 is CASSLDRGYGYTF. The DNA for the CDR3 is TGTGCCAGCAGCTTGGACAGGGGTTATGGCTACACCTTC.

J is TRBJ2-7 and V is TRBV5-4, with 8 bases identical to TRBD2. CDR1 and CDR2 (germline): SGHNT, YYREEE (reference sequence). J gave up 5 bases and V 2 bases, and 12 bases lay outside the gene matches. The CDR3 consists of 16 residues. CDR3 loop: CASSFPPGGPSDEQYF. CDR3 DNA: TGTGCCAGCAGCTTTCCCCCGGGAGGGCCTTCCGACGAGCAGTACTTC.

This chain links TRBV28 with TRBJ2-7; 11 positions match TRBD2. Trimming at V came to 2 bases and at J to 7 bases, leaving 7 bases not matched to a gene. This CDR3 has 15 amino acids. The germline CDR1 and CDR2 sequences are MDHEN and SYDVKM. The CDR3 sequence is CASSLGASGRREQYF. In nucleotides, the CDR3 is TGTGCCAGCAGTTTAGGGGCTAGCGGGAGGCGGGAGCAGTACTTC.